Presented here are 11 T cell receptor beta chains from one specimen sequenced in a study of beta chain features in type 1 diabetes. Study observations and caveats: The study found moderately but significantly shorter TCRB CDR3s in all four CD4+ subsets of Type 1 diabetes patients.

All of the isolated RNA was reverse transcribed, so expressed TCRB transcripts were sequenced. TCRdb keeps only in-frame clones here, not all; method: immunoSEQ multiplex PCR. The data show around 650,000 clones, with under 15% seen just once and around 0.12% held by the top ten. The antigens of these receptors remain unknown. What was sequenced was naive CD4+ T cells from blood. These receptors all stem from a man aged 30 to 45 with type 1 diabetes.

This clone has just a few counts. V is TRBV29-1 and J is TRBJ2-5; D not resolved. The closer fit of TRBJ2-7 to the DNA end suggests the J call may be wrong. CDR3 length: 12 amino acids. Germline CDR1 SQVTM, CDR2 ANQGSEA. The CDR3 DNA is TGCAGCGTTGGGGTCGATCCCTACGAGCAGTACTTC. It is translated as CSVGVDPYEQYF.

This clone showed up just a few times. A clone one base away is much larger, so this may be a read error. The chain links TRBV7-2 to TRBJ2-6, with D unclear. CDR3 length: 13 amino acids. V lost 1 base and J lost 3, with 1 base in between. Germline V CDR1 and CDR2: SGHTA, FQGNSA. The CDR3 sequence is CASSLVGANVLTF. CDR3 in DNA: TGTGCCAGCAGCTTAGTTGGGGCCAACGTCCTGACTTTC.

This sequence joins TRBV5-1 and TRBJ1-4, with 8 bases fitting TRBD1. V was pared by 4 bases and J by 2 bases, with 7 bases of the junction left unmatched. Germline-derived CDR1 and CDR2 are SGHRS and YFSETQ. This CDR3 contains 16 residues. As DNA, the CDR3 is TGCGCCAGCAGCGGAACAGGGGGAGACACTAATGAAAAACTGTTTTTT. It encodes CASSGTGGDTNEKLFF.

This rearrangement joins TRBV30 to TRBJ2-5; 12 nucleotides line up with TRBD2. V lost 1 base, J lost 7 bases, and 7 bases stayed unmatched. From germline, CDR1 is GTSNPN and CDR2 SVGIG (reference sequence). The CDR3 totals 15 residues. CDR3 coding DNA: TGTGCCTGGAGTGGGACTAGCGGGGTTCCGGGGACCCAGTACTTC. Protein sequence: CAWSGTSGVPGTQYF.

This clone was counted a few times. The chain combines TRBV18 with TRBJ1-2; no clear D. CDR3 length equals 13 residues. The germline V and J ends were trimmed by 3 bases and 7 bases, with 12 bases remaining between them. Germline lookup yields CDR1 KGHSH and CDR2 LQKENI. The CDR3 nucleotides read TGTGCCAGCTCACCCACCGCCGAAGGTGGCTACACCTTC. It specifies CASSPTAEGGYTF.

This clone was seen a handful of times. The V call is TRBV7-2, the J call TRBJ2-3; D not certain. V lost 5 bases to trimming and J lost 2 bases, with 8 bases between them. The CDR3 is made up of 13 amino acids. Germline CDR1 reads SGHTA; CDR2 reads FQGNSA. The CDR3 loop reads CASSLVVTDTQYF. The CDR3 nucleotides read TGTGCCAGCAGCCTAGTCGTCACAGATACGCAGTATTTT.

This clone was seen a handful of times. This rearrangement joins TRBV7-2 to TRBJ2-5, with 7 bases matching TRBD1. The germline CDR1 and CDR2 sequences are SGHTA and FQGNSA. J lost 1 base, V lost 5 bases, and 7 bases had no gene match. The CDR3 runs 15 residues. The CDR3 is CASSPHTGAQETQYF. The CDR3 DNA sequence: TGTGCCAGCAGCCCCCATACAGGGGCCCAAGAGACCCAGTACTTC. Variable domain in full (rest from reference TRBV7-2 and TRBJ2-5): GAGVSQSPSNKVTEKGKDVELRCDPISGHTALYWYRQSLGQGLEFLIYFQGNSAPDKSGLPSDRFSAERTGGSVSTLTIQRTQQEDSAVYLCASSPHTGAQETQYFGPGTRLLVL.

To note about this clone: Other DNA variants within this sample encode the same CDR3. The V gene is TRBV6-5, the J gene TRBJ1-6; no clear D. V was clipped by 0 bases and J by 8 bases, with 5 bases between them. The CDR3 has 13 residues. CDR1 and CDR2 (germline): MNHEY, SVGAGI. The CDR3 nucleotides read TGTGCCAGCAGTTACTCAGGGTATTCACCCCTCCACTTT. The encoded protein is CASSYSGYSPLHF.

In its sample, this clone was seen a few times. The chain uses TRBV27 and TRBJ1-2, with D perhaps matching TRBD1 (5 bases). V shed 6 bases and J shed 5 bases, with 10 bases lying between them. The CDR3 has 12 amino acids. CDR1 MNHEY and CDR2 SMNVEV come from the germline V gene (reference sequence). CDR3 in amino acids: CASSPGGYGYTF. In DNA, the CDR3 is TGTGCCAGCAGCCCGGGGGGATATGGCTACACCTTC.

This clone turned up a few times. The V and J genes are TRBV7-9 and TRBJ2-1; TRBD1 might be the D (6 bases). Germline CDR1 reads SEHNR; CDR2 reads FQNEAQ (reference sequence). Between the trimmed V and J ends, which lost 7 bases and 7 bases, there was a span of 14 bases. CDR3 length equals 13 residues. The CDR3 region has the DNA TGTGCCAGCAATAACAGGGTAATAAATGAGCAGTTCTTC. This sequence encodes CASNNRVINEQFF.

The CDR3 here is CASSWGTAANEKLFF. CDR3 in DNA: TGTGCCAGCAGTTGGGGGACAGCGGCTAATGAAAAACTGTTTTTT. The genes are TRBV27 and TRBJ1-4; 7 bases align to TRBD1. V shed 4 bases, J shed 3 bases, and the junction held 5 bases outside the gene matches. The germline V gene encodes CDR1 MNHEY and CDR2 SMNVEV (reference sequence). The CDR3 is made up of 15 amino acids. The full variable domain, in which reference TRBV27 and TRBJ1-4 provide the parts outside the CDR3, is EAQVTQNPRYLITVTGKKLTVTCSQNMNHEYMSWYRQDPGLGLRQIYYSMNVEVTDKGDVPEGYKVSRKEKRNFPLILESPSPNQTSLYFCASSWGTAANEKLFFGSGTQLSVL.